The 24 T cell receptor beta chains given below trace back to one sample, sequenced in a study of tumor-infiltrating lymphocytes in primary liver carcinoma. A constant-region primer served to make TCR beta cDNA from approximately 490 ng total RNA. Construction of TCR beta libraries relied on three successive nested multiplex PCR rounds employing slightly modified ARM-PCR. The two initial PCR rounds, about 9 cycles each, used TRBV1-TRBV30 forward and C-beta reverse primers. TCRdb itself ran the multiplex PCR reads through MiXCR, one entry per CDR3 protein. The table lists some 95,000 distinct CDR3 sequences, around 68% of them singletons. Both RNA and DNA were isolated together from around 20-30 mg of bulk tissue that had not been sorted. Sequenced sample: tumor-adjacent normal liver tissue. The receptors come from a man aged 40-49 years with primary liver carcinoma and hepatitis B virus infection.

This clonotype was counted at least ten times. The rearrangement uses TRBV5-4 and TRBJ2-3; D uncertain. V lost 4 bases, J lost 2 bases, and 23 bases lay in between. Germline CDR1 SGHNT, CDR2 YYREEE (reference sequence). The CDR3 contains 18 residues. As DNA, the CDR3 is TGTGCCAGCAGCCCTGGAGTCCCTCTGGGCAGATTCACAGATACGCAGTATTTT. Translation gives CASSPGVPLGRFTDTQYF.

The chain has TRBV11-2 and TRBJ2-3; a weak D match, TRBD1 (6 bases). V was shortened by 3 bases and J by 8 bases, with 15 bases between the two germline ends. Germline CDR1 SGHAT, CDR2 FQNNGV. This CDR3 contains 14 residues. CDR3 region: CASSLTGEASTQYF. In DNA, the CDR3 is TGTGCCAGCAGCTTGACAGGAGAGGCAAGTACGCAGTATTTT.

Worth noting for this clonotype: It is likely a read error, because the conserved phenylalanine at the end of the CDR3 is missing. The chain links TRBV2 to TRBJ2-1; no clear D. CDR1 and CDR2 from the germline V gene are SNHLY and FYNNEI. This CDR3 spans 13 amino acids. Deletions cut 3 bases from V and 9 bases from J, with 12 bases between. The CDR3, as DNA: TGTGCCAGCAGTGATTCGGAATACGGTGAGCAGTTCCTC. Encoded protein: CASSDSEYGEQFL.

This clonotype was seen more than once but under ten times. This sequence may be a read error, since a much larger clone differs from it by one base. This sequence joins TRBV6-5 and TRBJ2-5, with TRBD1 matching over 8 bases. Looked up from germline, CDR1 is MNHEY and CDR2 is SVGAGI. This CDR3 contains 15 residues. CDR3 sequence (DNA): TGTGCCAACAGTTACTCGGGCAGGGGGCAAGGGACCCAGTACTTC. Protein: CANSYSGRGQGTQYF.

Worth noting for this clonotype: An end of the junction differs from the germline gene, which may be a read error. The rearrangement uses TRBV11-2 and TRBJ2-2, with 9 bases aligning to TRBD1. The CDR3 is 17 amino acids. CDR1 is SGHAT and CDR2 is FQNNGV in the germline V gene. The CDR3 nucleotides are TGTGCCAGTAGCCTTGATCGGGACAGGGTCGGCACCGGGGAGCTTTTTTTT. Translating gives CASSLDRDRVGTGELFF. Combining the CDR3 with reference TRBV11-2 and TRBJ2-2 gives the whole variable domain EAGVAQSPRYKIIEKRQSVAFWCNPISGHATLYWYQQILGQGPKLLIQFQNNGVVDDSQLPKDRFSAERLKGVDSTLKIQPAKLEDSAVYLCASSLDRDRVGTGELFFGEGSRLTVL.

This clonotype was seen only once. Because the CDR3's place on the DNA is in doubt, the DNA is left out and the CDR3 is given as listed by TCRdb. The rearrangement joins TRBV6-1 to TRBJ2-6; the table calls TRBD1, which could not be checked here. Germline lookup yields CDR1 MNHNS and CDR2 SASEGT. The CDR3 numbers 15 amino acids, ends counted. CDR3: CASSEWGFGTNVLIF.

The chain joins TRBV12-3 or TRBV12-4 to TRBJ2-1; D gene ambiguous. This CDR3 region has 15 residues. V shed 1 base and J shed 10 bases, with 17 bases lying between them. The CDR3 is CASSLVDPLEDEQFF. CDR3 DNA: TGTGCCAGCAGTTTAGTGGACCCACTGGAAGACGAGCAGTTCTTC.

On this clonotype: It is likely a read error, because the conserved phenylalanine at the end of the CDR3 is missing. The CDR3 DNA reads TGTGCCAGCAGCTCCCCTCTTGGGACAGGGAGCGAGCAGTACTCC. This encodes CASSSPLGTGSEQYS. V usage is TRBV13 and J usage is TRBJ2-7; the match to TRBD1 covers 9 bases. This CDR3 region has 15 residues. CDR1 is PRHDT, CDR2 FYEKMQ, per germline (reference sequence). The V gene end was trimmed by 4 bases and the J gene end by 6 bases; junction bases not matched to a gene: 10.

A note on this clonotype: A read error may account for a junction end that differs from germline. The CDR3 coding sequence is TGTGCCATCAGCTGGGACAGGGGGCCGCCCAGAGGCTACATCTTC. As protein: CAISWDRGPPRGYIF. The chain has TRBV11-2 and TRBJ1-2; 12 bases agree with TRBD1. Germline lookup yields CDR1 SGHAT and CDR2 FQNNGV. The CDR3 has 15 amino acids.

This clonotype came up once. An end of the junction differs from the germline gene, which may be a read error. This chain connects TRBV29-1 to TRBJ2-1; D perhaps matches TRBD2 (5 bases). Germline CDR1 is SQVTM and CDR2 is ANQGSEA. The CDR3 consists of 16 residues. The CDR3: CSVEDRKRTAGNEQFF. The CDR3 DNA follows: TGTAGCGTTGAAGATCGGAAGCGAACGGCGGGCAATGAGCAGTTCTTC.

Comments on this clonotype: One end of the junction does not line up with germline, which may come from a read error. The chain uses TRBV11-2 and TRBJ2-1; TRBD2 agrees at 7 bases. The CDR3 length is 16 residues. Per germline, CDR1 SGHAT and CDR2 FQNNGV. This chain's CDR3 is CASSLHFGLDMGEQFF. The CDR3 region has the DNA TGTGCGAGCAGCTTGCATTTCGGACTAGACATGGGTGAGCAGTTCTTC.

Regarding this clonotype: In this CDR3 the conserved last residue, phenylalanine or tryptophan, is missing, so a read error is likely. The CDR3 DNA reads as TGTGCCAGCGGCTTAGGGCACACTGAAGCTTTCTCT. Translated: CASGLGHTEAFS. The rearrangement links TRBV11-2 to TRBJ1-1; D not resolved. The CDR3 totals 12 residues. Germline values: CDR1 SGHAT, CDR2 FQNNGV.

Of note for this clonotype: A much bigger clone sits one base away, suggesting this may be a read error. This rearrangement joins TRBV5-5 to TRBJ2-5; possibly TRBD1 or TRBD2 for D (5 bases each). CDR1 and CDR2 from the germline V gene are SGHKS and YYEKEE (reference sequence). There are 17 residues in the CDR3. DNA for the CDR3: TGTGCCAGCGGCTTTGGGGGTTCTCATCTTTTGGAAGAGACCCAGTACTTC. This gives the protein CASGFGGSHLLEETQYF.

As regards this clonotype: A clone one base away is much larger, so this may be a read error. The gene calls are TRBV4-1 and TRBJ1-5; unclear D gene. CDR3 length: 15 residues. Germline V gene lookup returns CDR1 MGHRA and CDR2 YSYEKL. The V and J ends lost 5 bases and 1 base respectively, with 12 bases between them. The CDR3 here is CASSKVSRSNQPQHF. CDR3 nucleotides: TGCGCCAGCAGCAAAGTGTCTCGGAGCAATCAGCCCCAGCATTTT.

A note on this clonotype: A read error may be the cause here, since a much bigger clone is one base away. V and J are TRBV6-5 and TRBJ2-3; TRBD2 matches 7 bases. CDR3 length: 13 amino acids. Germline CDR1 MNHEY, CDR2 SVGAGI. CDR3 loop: CASSYGSSGTQFF. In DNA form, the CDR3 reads TGTGCCAGCAGTTACGGATCTAGCGGTACGCAGTTTTTT.

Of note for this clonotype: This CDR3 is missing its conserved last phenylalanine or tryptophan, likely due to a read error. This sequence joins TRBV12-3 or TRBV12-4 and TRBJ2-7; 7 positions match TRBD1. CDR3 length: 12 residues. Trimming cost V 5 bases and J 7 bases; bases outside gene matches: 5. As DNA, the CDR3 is TGTGCCAGCAGTCCCGCAGGGGGAGAGCAGTACTCC. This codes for CASSPAGGEQYS.

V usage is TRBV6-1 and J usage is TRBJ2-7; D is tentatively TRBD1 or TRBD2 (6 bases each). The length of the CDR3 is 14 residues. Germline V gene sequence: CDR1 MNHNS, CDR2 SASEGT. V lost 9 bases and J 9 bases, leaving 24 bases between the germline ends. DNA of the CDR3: TGTGCCAGTGGTGAAATCGTTGATGGGGGGCCGCAGTACTTC. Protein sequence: CASGEIVDGGPQYF.

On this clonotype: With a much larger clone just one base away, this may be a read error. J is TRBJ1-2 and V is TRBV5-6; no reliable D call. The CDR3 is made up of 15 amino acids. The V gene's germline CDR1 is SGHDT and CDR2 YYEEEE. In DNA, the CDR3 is TGTGCCAGCAGCTTGGGGGCCGACCCTAACTATGGCTACATCTTC. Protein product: CASSLGADPNYGYIF.

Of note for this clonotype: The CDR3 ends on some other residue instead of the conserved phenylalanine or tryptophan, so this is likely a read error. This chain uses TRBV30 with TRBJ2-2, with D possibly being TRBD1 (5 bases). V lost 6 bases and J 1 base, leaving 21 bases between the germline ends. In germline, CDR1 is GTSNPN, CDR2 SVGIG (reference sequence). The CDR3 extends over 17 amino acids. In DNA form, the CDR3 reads TGTGCCTGCCCATTCAACTGGGGCTCCGAGAACACCGGGGAGCTGTTTTCT. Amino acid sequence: CACPFNWGSENTGELFS.

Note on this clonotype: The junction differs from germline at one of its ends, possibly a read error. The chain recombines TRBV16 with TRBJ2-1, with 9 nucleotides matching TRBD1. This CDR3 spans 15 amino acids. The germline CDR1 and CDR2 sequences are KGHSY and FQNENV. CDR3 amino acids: CASSQGQGAYNGQFF. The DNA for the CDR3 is TGTGCCAGCAGCCAGGGACAGGGAGCCTACAATGGGCAGTTCTTC.

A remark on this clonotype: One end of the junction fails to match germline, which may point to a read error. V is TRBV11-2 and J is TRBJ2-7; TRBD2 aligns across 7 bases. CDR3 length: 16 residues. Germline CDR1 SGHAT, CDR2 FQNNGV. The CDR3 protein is CASSSFPGLRPHEQYF. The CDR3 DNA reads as TGTGCCAGCAGCTCTTTCCCGGGACTAAGGCCACACGAGCAGTACTTT.

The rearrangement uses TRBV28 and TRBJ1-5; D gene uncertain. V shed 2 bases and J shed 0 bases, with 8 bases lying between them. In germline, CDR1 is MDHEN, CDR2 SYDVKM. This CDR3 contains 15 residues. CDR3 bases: TGTGCCAGCAGTTTAATCGGGTCTAGCAATCAGCCCCAGCATTTT. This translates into CASSLIGSSNQPQHF.

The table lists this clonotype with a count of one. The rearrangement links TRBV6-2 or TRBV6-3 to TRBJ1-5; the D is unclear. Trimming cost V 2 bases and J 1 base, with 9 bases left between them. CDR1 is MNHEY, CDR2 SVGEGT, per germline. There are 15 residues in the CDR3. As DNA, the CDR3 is TGTGCCAGCAGTTACAGGGCGGGGAGCAATCAGCCCCAGCATTTT. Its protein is CASSYRAGSNQPQHF.

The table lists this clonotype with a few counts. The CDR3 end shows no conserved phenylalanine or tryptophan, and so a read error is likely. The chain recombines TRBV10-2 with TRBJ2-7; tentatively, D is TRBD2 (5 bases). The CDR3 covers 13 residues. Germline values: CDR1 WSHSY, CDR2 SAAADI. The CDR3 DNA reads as TGCGCCAGCTGTGAGGGCGGTTCCTACGAGCAGTACTAC. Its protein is CASCEGGSYEQYY.